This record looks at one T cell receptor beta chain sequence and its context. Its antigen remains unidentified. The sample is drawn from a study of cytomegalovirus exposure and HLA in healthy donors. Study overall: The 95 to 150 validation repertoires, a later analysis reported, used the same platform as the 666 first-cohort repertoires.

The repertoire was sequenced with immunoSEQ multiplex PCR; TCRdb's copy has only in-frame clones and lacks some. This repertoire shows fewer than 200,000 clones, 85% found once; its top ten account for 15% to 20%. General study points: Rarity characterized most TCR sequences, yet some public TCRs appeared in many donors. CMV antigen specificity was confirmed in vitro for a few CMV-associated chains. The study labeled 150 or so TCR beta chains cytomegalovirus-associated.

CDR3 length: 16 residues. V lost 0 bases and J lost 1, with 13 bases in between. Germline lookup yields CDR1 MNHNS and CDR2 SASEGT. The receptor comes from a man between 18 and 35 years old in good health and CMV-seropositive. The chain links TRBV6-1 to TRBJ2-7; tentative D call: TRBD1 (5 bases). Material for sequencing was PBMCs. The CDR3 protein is CASSEAQGVGSYEQYF. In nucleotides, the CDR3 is TGTGCCAGCAGTGAAGCGCAAGGGGTCGGATCCTACGAGCAGTACTTC.